This record covers a single TCR beta chain. What it binds is unknown. The TCR beta CDR3 regions underwent amplification using RNA transcripts as the source. First-round RT-PCR of the TCR CDR3 relied on the HTBI primer set. Each CDR3 protein is one row after TCRdb ran MiXCR on the multiplex PCR reads. The profile shows hundreds of thousands of distinct CDR3 sequences, just under 25% of them singletons. These data belong to a study of T cells in Graves' hyperthyroidism and ophthalmopathy. Notes on the study in general: Blood held most thyroid clonotypes expanded above 0.001 frequency.

After removal of 4 bases from V and 0 bases from J, the junction contained 3 bases not matched to a gene. CDR1 is MNHEY and CDR2 is SVGEGT in the germline V gene. This CDR3 contains 15 residues. Each diagnosis was grounded in clinical symptoms, serum thyroxine and TRAb, thyroid ultrasound, and orbital computed tomography. The chain has TRBV6-2 or TRBV6-3 and TRBJ2-3, with 8 nucleotides matching TRBD2. This sequence originates from a man aged 50 to 60 with Graves' hyperthyroidism. Sequencing was carried out using blood. DNA of the CDR3: TGTGCCAGCAGTTCCAGCGGGGGCAGCACAGATACGCAGTATTTT. Translation gives CASSSSGGSTDTQYF.